At least ten counts were recorded for the clone carrying this T cell receptor (beta chain). What it binds is not known. This record belongs to a study of blood T cells in healthy people across ages. Findings of the study overall: Donors of long life had a larger count of naive CD4+ cells and greater diversity than aged donors.

Losses at the gene ends were 2 bases for V and 7 bases for J; bases not matched to a gene: 12. The CDR3 sequence is 15 residues long. Germline V gene lookup returns CDR1 DFQATT and CDR2 SNEGSKA (reference sequence). A sample-barcoded 5' primer and a J-beta primer mix were used in a second PCR of roughly 6 to 11 cycles. TCRdb used MiXCR to reprocess the 5' RACE reads, holding one entry per CDR3 protein. The sample carries 1.5 million to 2 million distinct CDR3 sequences, approximately 28% recorded once. This receptor was identified in a woman younger than 45 in good health. The sample comprised blood. The chain recombines TRBV20-1 with TRBJ2-7, with 9 bases aligning to TRBD2. The CDR3 here is CSARTRAGGPDEQYF. CDR3 coding DNA: TGCAGTGCTAGAACTAGGGCGGGGGGGCCCGATGAGCAGTACTTC.